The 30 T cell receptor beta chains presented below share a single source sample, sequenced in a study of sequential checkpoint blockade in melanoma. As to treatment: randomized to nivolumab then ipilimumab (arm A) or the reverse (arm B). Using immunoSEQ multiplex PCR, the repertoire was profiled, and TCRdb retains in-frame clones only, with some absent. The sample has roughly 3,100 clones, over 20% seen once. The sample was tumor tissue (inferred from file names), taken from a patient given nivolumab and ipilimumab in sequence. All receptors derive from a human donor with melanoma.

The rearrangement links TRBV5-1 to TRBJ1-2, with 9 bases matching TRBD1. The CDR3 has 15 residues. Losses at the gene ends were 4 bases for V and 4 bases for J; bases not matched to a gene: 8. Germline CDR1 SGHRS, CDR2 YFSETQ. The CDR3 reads CASSTEQGAFYGYTF. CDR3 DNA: TGCGCCAGCAGCACCGAACAGGGGGCGTTCTATGGCTACACCTTC.

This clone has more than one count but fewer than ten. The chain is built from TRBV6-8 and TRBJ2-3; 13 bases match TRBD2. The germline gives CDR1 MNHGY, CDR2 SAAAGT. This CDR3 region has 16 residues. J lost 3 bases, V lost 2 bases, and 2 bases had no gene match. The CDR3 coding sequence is TGTGCCAGCAGTTACACTAGCGGGGGGGCGACAGATACGCAGTATTTT. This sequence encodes CASSYTSGGATDTQYF.

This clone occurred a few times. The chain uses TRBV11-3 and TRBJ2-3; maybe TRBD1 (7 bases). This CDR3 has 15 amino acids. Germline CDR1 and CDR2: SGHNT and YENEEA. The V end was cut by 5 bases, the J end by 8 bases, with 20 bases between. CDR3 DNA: TGTGCCAGCAGCCCCCAGGGGGGCCCAGAAGTTACGCAGTATTTT. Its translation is CASSPQGGPEVTQYF.

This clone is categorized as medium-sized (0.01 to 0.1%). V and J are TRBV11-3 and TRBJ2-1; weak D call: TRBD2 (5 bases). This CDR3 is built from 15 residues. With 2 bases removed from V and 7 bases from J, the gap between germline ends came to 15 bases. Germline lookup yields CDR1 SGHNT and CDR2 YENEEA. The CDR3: CASSLRGFRVNEQFF. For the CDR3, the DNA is TGTGCCAGCAGCTTACGGGGATTTAGGGTGAATGAGCAGTTCTTC.

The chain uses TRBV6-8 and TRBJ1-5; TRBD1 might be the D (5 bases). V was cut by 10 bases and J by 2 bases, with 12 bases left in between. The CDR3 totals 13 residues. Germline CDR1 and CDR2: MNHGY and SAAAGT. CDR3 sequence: CATRGGGNQPQHF. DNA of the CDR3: TGTGCCACACGGGGAGGGGGCAATCAGCCCCAGCATTTT.

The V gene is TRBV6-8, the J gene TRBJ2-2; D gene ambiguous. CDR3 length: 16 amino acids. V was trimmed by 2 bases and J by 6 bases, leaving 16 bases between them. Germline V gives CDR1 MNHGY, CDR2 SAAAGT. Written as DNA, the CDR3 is TGTGCCAGCAGTTACGGGCGGCAACTCGAAGCCGGGGAGCTGTTTTTT. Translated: CASSYGRQLEAGELFF.

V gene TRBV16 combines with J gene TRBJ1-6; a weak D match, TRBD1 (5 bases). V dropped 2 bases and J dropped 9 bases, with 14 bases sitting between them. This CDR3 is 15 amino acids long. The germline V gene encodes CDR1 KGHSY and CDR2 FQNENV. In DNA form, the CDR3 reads TGTGCCAGCAGCCAACTCGGGACGGAAGGTTCACCCCTCCACTTT. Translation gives CASSQLGTEGSPLHF.

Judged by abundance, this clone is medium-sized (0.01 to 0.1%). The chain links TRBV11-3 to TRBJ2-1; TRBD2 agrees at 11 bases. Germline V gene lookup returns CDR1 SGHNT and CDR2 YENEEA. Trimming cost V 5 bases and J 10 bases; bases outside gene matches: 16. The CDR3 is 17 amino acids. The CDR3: CASSPPTSGGFKTEQFF. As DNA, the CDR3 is TGTGCCAGCAGCCCCCCCACTAGCGGGGGTTTTAAGACGGAGCAGTTCTTC.

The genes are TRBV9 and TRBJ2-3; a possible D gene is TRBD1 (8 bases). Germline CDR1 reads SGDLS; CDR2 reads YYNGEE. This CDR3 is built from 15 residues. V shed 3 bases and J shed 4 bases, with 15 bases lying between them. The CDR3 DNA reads TGTGCCAGCAGCGGACAGGGGAGGGAGGCAGATACGCAGTATTTT. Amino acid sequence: CASSGQGREADTQYF.

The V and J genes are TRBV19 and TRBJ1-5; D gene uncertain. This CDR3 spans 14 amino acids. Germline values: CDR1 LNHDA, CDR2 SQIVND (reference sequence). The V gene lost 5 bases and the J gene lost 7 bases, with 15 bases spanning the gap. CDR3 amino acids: CASSPRTDGQPQHF. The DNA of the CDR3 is TGTGCCAGTAGTCCTAGGACCGACGGGCAGCCCCAGCATTTT.

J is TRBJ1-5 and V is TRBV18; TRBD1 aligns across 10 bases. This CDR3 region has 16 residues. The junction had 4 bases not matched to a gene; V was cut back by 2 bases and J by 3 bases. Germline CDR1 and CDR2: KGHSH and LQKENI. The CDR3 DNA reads TGTGCCAGCTCACCAGGGACAGGGGACATCAATCAGCCCCAGCATTTT. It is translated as CASSPGTGDINQPQHF.

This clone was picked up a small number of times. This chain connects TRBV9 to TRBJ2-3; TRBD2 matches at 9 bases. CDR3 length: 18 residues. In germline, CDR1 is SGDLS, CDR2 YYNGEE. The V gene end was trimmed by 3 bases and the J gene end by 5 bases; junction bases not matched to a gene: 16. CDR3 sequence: CASSAPFGAGGPLDTQYF. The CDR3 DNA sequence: TGTGCCAGCAGCGCCCCCTTCGGGGCGGGGGGGCCCTTAGATACGCAGTATTTT.

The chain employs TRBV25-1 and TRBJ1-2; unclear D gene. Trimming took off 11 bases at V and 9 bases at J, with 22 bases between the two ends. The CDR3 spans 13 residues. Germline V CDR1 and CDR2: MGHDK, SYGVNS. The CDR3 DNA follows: TGTGCCCCAGGACGGCTGGCTTCGGATCGCTACACCTTC. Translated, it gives CAPGRLASDRYTF.

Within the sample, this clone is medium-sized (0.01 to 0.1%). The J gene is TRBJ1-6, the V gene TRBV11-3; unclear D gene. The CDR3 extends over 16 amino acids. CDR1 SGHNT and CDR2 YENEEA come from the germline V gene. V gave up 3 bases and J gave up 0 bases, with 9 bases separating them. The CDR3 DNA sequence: TGTGCCAGCAGCTTTGGCACGAGCTCCTATAATTCACCCCTCCACTTT. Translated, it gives CASSFGTSSYNSPLHF.

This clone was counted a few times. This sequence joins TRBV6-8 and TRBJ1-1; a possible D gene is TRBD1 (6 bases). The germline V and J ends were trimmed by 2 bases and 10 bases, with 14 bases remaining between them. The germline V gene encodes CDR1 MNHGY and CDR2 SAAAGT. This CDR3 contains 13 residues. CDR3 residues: CASSYTTGSSAFF. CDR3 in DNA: TGTGCCAGCAGTTACACGACAGGTTCGTCAGCTTTCTTT.

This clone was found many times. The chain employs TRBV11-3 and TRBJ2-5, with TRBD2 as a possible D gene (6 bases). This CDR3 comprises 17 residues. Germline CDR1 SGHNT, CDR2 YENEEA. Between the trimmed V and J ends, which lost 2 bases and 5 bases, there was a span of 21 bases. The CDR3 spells CASSLRVAASVPETQYF. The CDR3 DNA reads TGTGCCAGCAGCTTAAGGGTAGCGGCTAGCGTTCCGGAGACCCAGTACTTC.

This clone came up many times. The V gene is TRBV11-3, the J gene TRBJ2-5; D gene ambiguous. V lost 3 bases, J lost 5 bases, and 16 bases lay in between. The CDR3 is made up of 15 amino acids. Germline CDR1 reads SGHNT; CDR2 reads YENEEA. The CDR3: CASSLLGLAGETQYF. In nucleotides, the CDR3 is TGTGCCAGCAGCTTGCTAGGGTTGGCCGGGGAGACCCAGTACTTC.

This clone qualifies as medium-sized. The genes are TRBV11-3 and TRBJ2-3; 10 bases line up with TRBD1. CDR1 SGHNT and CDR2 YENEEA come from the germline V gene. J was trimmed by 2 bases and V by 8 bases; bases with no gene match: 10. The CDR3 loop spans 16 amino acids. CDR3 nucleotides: TGTGCCAGCCGACGCCGACAGGGGGCTAACACAGATACGCAGTATTTT. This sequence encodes CASRRRQGANTDTQYF.

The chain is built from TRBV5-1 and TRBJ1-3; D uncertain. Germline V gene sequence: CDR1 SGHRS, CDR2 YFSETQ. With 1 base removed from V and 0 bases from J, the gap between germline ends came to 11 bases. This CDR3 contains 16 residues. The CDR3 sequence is CASSLYPGRSGNTIYF. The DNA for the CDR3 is TGCGCCAGCAGCTTGTATCCAGGTCGCTCTGGAAACACCATATATTTT.

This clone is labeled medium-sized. Here the CDR3 DNA reads TGTGCCAGCAGCCCGGAGGGGGGGGCGACTAACTATGGCTACACCTTC. Translating gives CASSPEGGATNYGYTF. V usage is TRBV9 and J usage is TRBJ1-2; a weak D match, TRBD1 (6 bases). The CDR3 loop spans 16 amino acids. Germline CDR1 is SGDLS and CDR2 is YYNGEE. Trimming removed 4 bases at V and 0 bases at J, with 16 bases between.

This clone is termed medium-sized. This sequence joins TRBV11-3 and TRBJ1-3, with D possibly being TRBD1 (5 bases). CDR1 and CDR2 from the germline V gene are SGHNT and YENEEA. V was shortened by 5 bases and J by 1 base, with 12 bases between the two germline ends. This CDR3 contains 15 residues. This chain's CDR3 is CASSPSGGSGNTIYF. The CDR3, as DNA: TGTGCCAGCAGCCCCAGCGGGGGGTCTGGAAACACCATATATTTT.

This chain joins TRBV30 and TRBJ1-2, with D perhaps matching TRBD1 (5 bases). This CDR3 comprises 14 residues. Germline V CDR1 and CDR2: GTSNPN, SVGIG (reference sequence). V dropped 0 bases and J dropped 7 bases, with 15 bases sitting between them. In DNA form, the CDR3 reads TGTGCCTGGAGTGTCTTGGGGGTCCTTGGTGGCTACACCTTC. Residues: CAWSVLGVLGGYTF.

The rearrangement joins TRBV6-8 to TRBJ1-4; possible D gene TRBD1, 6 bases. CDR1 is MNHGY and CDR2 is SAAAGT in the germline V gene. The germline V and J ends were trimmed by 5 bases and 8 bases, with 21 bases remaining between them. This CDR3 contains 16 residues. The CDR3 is CASSGARGQGMEKLFF. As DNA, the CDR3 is TGTGCCAGCAGTGGAGCTAGGGGCCAGGGGATGGAAAAACTGTTTTTT.

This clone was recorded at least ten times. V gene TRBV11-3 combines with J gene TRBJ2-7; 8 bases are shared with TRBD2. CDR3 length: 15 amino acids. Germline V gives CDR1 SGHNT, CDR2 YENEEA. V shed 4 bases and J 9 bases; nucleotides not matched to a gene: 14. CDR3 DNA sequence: TGTGCCAGCAGCTCGGGAACAACTAGCGGACCTGGGCAGTACTTC. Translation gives CASSSGTTSGPGQYF.

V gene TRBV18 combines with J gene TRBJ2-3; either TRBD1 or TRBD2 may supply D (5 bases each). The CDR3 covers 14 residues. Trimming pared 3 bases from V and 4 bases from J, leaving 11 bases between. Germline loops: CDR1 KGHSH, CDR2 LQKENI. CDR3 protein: CASSPRDPPDTQYF. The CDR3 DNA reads TGTGCCAGCTCACCTAGGGACCCGCCAGATACGCAGTATTTT.

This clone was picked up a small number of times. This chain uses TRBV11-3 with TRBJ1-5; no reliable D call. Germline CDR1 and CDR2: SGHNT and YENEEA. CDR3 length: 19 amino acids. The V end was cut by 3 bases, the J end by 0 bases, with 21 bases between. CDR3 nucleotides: TGTGCCAGCAGCTTGTTCGGTAGTTGGGCCAGGTATAGCAATCAGCCCCAGCATTTT. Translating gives CASSLFGSWARYSNQPQHF.

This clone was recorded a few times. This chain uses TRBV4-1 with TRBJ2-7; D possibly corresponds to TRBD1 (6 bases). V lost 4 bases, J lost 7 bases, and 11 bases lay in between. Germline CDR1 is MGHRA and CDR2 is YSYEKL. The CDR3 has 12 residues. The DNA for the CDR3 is TGCGCCAGCAGCCGTCCCGACAGGGAGCAGTACTTC. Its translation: CASSRPDREQYF.

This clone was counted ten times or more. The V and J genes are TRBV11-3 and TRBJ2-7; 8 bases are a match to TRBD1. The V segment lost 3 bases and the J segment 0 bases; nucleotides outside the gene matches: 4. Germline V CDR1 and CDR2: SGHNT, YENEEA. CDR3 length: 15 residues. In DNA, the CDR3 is TGTGCCAGCAGCTTGGGACAGGAGCTCTCCTACGAGCAGTACTTC. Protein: CASSLGQELSYEQYF.

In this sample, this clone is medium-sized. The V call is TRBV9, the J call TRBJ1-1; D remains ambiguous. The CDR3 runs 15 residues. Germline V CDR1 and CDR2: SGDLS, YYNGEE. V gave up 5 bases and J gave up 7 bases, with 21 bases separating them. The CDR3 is CASSELTAIRFEAFF. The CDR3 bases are TGTGCCAGCAGTGAGTTGACTGCTATTAGATTTGAAGCTTTCTTT.

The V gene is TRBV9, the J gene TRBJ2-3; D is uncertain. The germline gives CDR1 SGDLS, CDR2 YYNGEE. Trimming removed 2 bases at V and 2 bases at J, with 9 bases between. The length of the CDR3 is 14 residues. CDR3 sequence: CASSVGLTTDTQYF. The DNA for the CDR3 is TGTGCCAGCAGCGTTGGGCTAACCACAGATACGCAGTATTTT.